These 17 T cell receptor beta chains were all obtained from the same sample, sequenced in a study of lymphopenia after photon versus proton radiotherapy. The method was immunoSEQ multiplex PCR; TCRdb's version includes in-frame clones alone and lacks a portion of them. In the table there are roughly 45,000 clones, over 75% of which are singletons. The sequenced sample was peripheral blood, obtained from a patient treated with photon-based radiotherapy. These receptors originate from a man in his forties with gastric cancer.

This clone was counted a single time. This chain connects TRBV7-6 to TRBJ2-7; D call uncertain. The V gene's germline CDR1 is SGHVS and CDR2 FNYEAQ. The CDR3 has 12 amino acids. The V end was cut by 5 bases, the J end by 8 bases, with 13 bases between. This CDR3 reads CASSPDLGKQYF. CDR3 coding DNA: TGTGCCAGCAGCCCCGACCTGGGGAAGCAGTACTTC.

The V call is TRBV28, the J call TRBJ1-5, with no clear D. CDR1 is MDHEN and CDR2 is SYDVKM in the germline V gene. Trimming took off 2 bases at V and 2 bases at J, with 10 bases between the two ends. This CDR3 is built from 15 residues. The CDR3 region has the DNA TGTGCCAGCAGTTTAGGGGTAGCGGGCAATCAGCCCCAGCATTTT. It codes for CASSLGVAGNQPQHF.

This chain uses TRBV7-3 with TRBJ1-1; D not resolved. V shed 5 bases and J shed 6 bases, with 13 bases lying between them. The CDR3 contains 13 residues. CDR1 is SGHTA, CDR2 FQGTGA, per germline. The CDR3 bases are TGTGCCAGCAGCGACGGCGGACTGGCTGAAGCTTTCTTT. It encodes CASSDGGLAEAFF.

This clone was found once. This rearrangement joins TRBV5-4 to TRBJ2-7; 7 bases agree with TRBD1. The CDR3 sequence is 13 residues long. CDR1 is SGHNT, CDR2 YYREEE, per germline (reference sequence). The junction had 6 bases not matched to a gene; V was cut back by 7 bases and J by 2 bases. The CDR3 loop reads CASGRQGAYEQYF. In nucleotides, the CDR3 is TGTGCCAGCGGTCGACAGGGCGCCTACGAGCAGTACTTC.

The V gene is TRBV6-6, the J gene TRBJ2-7; 11 positions agree with TRBD1. The CDR3 runs to 14 residues. Germline trimming cut 7 bases from V and 4 bases from J; bases unmatched to any gene: 6. Germline lookup yields CDR1 MNHNY and CDR2 SVGAGI (reference sequence). CDR3 nucleotides: TGTGCCAGCACCCGGACAGGGGGCGTTTACGAGCAGTACTTC. Protein sequence: CASTRTGGVYEQYF.

This chain joins TRBV5-6 and TRBJ1-4; no definite D call. The germline V gene encodes CDR1 SGHDT and CDR2 YYEEEE. Trimming left V 5 bases short and J 2 bases short, with 13 bases between. This CDR3 spans 15 amino acids. CDR3 sequence reads: CASRAGERTNEKLFF. The CDR3 region has the DNA TGTGCCAGCAGGGCCGGTGAGCGGACTAATGAAAAACTGTTTTTT.

The rearrangement uses TRBV6-1 and TRBJ2-7; possibly TRBD1 for D (6 bases). The CDR3 has 13 residues. In germline, CDR1 is MNHNS, CDR2 SASEGT. V was shortened by 4 bases and J by 2 bases, with 9 bases between the two germline ends. For the CDR3, the DNA is TGTGCCAGCAGTGCCACAGGGACCTACGAGCAGTACTTC. It encodes CASSATGTYEQYF.

This clone has a handful of counts. The chain couples TRBV7-2 to TRBJ1-4, with D tentatively TRBD1 (5 bases). CDR3 length: 15 amino acids. Germline CDR1 SGHTA, CDR2 FQGNSA. V was pared by 6 bases and J by 8 bases, with 19 bases between. This CDR3 is CASRLSPGEGEKLFF. CDR3 sequence (DNA): TGTGCCAGCAGACTCTCTCCCGGGGAGGGGGAAAAACTGTTTTTT.

The rearrangement links TRBV5-8 to TRBJ1-2; perhaps TRBD1 as D (5 bases). The germline gives CDR1 SGHTS, CDR2 YDEGEE. Trimming took off 4 bases at V and 14 bases at J, with 15 bases between the two ends. CDR3 length equals 11 residues. The CDR3 is CASSPGTAWTF. For the CDR3, the DNA is TGTGCCAGCAGCCCGGGGACGGCGTGGACCTTC.

This chain connects TRBV7-8 to TRBJ2-7; no clear D. Germline CDR1 and CDR2: SGHVS and FQNEAQ. V was shortened by 0 bases and J by 2 bases, with 8 bases between the two germline ends. There are 14 residues in the CDR3. The chain's CDR3 is CASSLASSTYEQYF. CDR3 coding DNA: TGTGCCAGCAGCTTAGCGTCTTCCACCTACGAGCAGTACTTC.

The gene calls are TRBV18 and TRBJ2-6; D may correspond to TRBD1 or TRBD2 (7 bases each). V was pared by 0 bases and J by 11 bases, with 14 bases between. The CDR3 has 15 residues. CDR1 and CDR2 (germline): KGHSH, LQKENI. Written as DNA, the CDR3 is TGTGCCAGCTCACCACCGGCGGCAGGGGGGGACGTCCTGACTTTC. Its translation: CASSPPAAGGDVLTF. The whole variable domain, remainder taken from reference TRBV18 and TRBJ2-6, is NAGVMQNPRHLVRRRGQEARLRCSPMKGHSHVYWYRQLPEEGLKFMVYLQKENIIDESGMPKERFSAEFPKEGPSILRIQQVVRGDSAAYFCASSPPAAGGDVLTFGAGSRLTVL.

CDR3 sequence reads: CASSIWAQNQPQHF. CDR3 coding DNA: TGTGCCAGTAGTATATGGGCACAGAATCAGCCCCAGCATTTT. V and J are TRBV19 and TRBJ1-5; unclear D gene. Germline V gene data show CDR1 as LNHDA and CDR2 as SQIVND (reference sequence). With 2 bases removed from V and 4 bases from J, the gap between germline ends came to 9 bases. CDR3 length equals 14 residues.

This rearrangement joins TRBV18 to TRBJ1-1, with 8 bases identical to TRBD1. Trimming took 1 base from V and 4 from J; bases not matched to a gene: 8. The CDR3 is 16 amino acids. CDR1 and CDR2 (germline): KGHSH, LQKENI. CDR3 in amino acids: CASSPRGAGGFTEAFF. CDR3 nucleotides: TGTGCCAGCTCACCACGGGGGGCAGGGGGCTTCACTGAAGCTTTCTTT.

This clone was seen a handful of times. CDR3 in amino acids: CASSLNRGGYEQYF. CDR3 DNA sequence: TGTGCCAGCAGCTTGAACAGGGGGGGTTACGAGCAGTACTTC. The chain recombines TRBV13 with TRBJ2-7, with D possibly matching TRBD1 (8 bases). Germline CDR1 is PRHDT and CDR2 is FYEKMQ (reference sequence). V lost 3 bases to trimming and J lost 4 bases, with 13 bases between them. The length of the CDR3 is 14 residues. The variable domain in full, completed from reference TRBV13 and TRBJ2-7, reads AAGVIQSPRHLIKEKRETATLKCYPIPRHDTVYWYQQGPGQDPQFLISFYEKMQSDKGSIPDRFSAQQFSDYHSELNMSSLELGDSALYFCASSLNRGGYEQYFGPGTRLTVT.

The gene calls are TRBV10-2 and TRBJ1-2; 8 bases map to TRBD1. Unmatched junction bases numbered 7, after V lost 6 bases and J lost 4 bases. Germline V gives CDR1 WSHSY, CDR2 SAAADI. The CDR3 totals 14 residues. This CDR3 reads CASRPQGASYGYTF. The CDR3 nucleotides read TGCGCCAGCAGACCTCAGGGGGCGAGCTATGGCTACACCTTC.

This clone appeared a single time. The gene calls are TRBV19 and TRBJ2-7, with 11 bases aligning to TRBD1. Germline V CDR1 and CDR2: LNHDA, SQIVND (reference sequence). V lost 6 bases, J lost 3 bases, and 1 base stayed unmatched. CDR3 length: 13 residues. In DNA, the CDR3 is TGTGCCAGTAGAGGGACAGGGGGCTACGAGCAGTACTTC. Its protein is CASRGTGGYEQYF.

The chain joins TRBV27 to TRBJ2-7; 10 nucleotides agree with TRBD2. The CDR3 sequence is 15 residues long. J lost 4 bases, V lost 3 bases, and 6 bases had no gene match. CDR1 and CDR2 (germline): MNHEY, SMNVEV (reference sequence). This chain's CDR3 is CASSFYSGGQYEQYF. CDR3 in DNA: TGTGCCAGCAGTTTTTATAGCGGGGGGCAGTACGAGCAGTACTTC.